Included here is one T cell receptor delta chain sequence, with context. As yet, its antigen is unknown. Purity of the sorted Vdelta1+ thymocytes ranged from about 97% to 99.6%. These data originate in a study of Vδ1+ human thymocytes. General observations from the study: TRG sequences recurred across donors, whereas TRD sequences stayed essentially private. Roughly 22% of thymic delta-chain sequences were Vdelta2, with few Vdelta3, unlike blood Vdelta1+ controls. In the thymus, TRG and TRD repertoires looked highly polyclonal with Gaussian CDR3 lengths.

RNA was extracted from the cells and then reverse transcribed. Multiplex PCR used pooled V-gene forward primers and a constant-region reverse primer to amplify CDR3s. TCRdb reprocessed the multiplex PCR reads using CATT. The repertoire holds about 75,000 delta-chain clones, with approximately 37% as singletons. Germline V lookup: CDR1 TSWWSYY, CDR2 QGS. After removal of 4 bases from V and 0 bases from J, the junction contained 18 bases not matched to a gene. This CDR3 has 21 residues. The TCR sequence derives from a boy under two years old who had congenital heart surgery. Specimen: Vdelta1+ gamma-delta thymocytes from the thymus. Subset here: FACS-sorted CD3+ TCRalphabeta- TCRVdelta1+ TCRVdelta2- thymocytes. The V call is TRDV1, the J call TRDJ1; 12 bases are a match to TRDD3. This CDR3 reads CALGGKGLGDTGIMYTDKLIF. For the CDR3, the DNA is TGTGCTCTTGGGGGAAAGGGTCTGGGGGATACGGGGATCATGTACACCGATAAACTCATCTTT.